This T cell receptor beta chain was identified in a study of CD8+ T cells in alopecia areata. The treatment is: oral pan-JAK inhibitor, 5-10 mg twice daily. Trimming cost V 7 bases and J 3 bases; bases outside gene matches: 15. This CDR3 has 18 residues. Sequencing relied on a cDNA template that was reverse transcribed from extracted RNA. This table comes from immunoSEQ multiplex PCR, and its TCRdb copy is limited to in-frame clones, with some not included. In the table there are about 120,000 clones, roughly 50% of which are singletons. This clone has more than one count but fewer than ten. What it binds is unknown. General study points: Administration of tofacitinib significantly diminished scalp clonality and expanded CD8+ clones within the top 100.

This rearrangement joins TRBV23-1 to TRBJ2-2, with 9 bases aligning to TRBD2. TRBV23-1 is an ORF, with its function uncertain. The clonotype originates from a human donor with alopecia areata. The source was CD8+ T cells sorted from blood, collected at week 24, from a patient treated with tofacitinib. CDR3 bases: TGCGCCAGCAACCCGGGGACTAGCACACATCGGGACACCGGGGAGCTGTTTTTT. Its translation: CASNPGTSTHRDTGELFF.